This T cell receptor (beta chain) is from a study of regulatory T cells in long-lasting Graves disease. Study-wide points: Persistent disease showed a preference for TRBV28, TRBJ1-2 and TRBJ2-5.

With iRepertoire HTBI primers and Arm-PCR of CDR3 regions, TCR beta libraries were built. In TCRdb, the multiplex PCR reads were re-called with MiXCR into one record per CDR3 protein. The repertoire holds fewer than 400,000 distinct CDR3 sequences, with less than 25% as singletons. This clonotype has just a few counts. Its antigen is not identified. Time point indicated: persistent/refractory GD, antithyroid drugs over 5 years with positive TRAb. RNA isolated from PBMCs was used to make the TCR library. In this cohort, patients came from an endocrinology department located in Xi'an, China. The germline V gene has CDR1 LNHDA and CDR2 SQIVND (reference sequence). The CDR3 consists of 14 residues. The V and J ends lost 6 bases and 6 bases, in that order; junction bases with no gene match: 8.

The specimen was peripheral blood mononuclear cells (PBMCs), collected when the disease was refractory, from a patient treated with antithyroid drugs. The chain combines TRBV19 with TRBJ1-5, with TRBD1 matching over 7 bases. This TCR was sampled from a female donor with Graves disease. The CDR3 reads CASSRQGGRQPQHF. CDR3 in DNA: TGTGCCAGTAGCCGACAGGGAGGACGTCAGCCCCAGCATTTT.